This T cell receptor beta chain was identified during a study of patients and donors after allogeneic stem cell transplantation (dated by TCRdb to about 2020). Library preparation employed RT-PCR. TCRdb lists the instrument as NextSeq 550. TCRdb reran the public reads through fastp at Q25 and MiXCR, keeping productive beta chains. Rows with one shared CDR3 protein collapse into an entry with the most common genes and DNA. For this sample there are 190,000 or so distinct CDR3 sequences; about 38% appear just once. The top ten clones comprise 11% of the sample. This clonotype was counted only a few times. The target of this receptor is not known. There are no base qualities to consult, and no much larger clone falls within one base. The CDR3 has 13 amino acids, counting the end cysteine and phenylalanine. Just CDR3 DNA is preserved here, 39 bases in frame from base 1. The germline V gene provides CDR1 MNHEY and CDR2 SVGAGI. Between the V and J ends, shortened by 5 bases and 2 bases respectively, the junction contains 7 bases.

The sequence links TRBV6-5 to TRBJ1-3, with TRBD1 as a weak D call on 5 bases. The TCR originated in a human donor who was either an allogeneic HSCT recipient or a stem cell or donor lymphocyte infusion donor (not recorded which). It is not recorded whose cells these are; they may come from a transplant donor. Sequencing input: blood, either unsorted or a sorted T cell fraction (not recorded which). The CDR3 protein sequence reads: CASSRGTGNTIYF. DNA sequence: TGTGCCAGCAGTCGGGGGACTGGAAACACCATATATTTT.